This is a list of T cell receptor beta chains from one sample in a study of T cells in Graves' hyperthyroidism and ophthalmopathy. Each CDR3 protein is one row after TCRdb ran MiXCR on the multiplex PCR reads. The sample holds fewer than 600,000 distinct CDR3 sequences, 14% seen once. Sequenced input: blood. The receptors stem from a woman between 40 and 50 years old with Graves' hyperthyroidism. CDR3s include the opening cysteine and the closing phenylalanine or tryptophan. Rows may omit the clone size; those that give it use once, few, many or a size class.

J,size,V,CDR3
TRBJ2-1,once,TRBV9,CASSVGKSGEGIDEQFF
TRBJ2-1,few,TRBV2,CASGAGYEQFF
TRBJ2-7,many,TRBV18,CASSPRLAGVTSYEQYF
TRBJ1-2,many,TRBV30,CAWSVPPGGYTF
TRBJ1-1,-,TRBV7-9,CASSAGGTGQGMNTEAFF
TRBJ2-7,once,TRBV5-1,CASSWDRAVEQYF
TRBJ1-1,many,TRBV6-1,CASTPTGGFAEAFF
TRBJ2-5,few,TRBV9,CASSVALSPGETQYF
TRBJ1-5,few,TRBV6-1,CASRSVDSQTNQPQHF
TRBJ2-3,few,TRBV20-1,CSASRGSGGETDTQYF
TRBJ2-1,many,TRBV27,CASSLASFHNEQFF
TRBJ2-1,-,TRBV5-1,CASSSRGNNEQFF
TRBJ1-5,-,TRBV6-1,CASTLPGRNSNQPQHF
TRBJ2-7,few,TRBV4-1,CASSQEPAGALSYEQYF
TRBJ1-1,many,TRBV6-2/TRBV6-3,CASSYRNLETGITEAFF
TRBJ1-2,-,TRBV20-1,CSASAGTGNLGYTF
TRBJ1-2,many,TRBV3-1,CASSRQGSGYTF
TRBJ2-1,many,TRBV29-1,CSVGGSYNEQFF
TRBJ2-5,many,TRBV10-2,CASRTGGETQYF
TRBJ1-4,few,TRBV9,CASSVGEEINEKLFF
TRBJ1-4,-,TRBV7-9,CASSTRNRASGEKLFF
TRBJ1-1,many,TRBV6-1,CASGRELITEAFF
TRBJ2-1,many,TRBV7-2,CASSLGGGGRASREQFF
TRBJ2-7,few,TRBV6-2/TRBV6-3,CASSVTLLAGVEQYF
TRBJ2-1,-,TRBV6-4,CASSSGGTGYEQFF
TRBJ2-2,few,TRBV4-1,CASSQETSGELFF
TRBJ2-7,few,TRBV4-1,CASSHTGLEGEQYF
TRBJ1-2,few,TRBV2,CASSEGGVRGYGYTF
TRBJ2-1,-,TRBV20-1,CSARDTSGSFHNEQFF
TRBJ1-6,many,TRBV6-5,CASSYVTGTSSYNSPLHF
TRBJ1-3,-,TRBV19,CASSLWGSGNTIYF
TRBJ1-1,many,TRBV28,CASSPETGTTEAFF
TRBJ2-7,many,TRBV4-1,CASSQGQNYEQYF
TRBJ1-6,-,TRBV28,CASCRDRANSPLHF
TRBJ2-3,-,TRBV4-2,CASSQDRRLLGTQYF
TRBJ2-1,many,TRBV27,CASTPGLQTASLFDNEQFF
TRBJ1-3,few,TRBV3-1,CASSQGGSSSGNTIYF
TRBJ2-7,many,TRBV27,CASSFKGLAAAYEQYF
TRBJ2-5,many,TRBV5-6,CASRSRPQETQYF
TRBJ2-5,many,TRBV9,CASSARGSRETQYF